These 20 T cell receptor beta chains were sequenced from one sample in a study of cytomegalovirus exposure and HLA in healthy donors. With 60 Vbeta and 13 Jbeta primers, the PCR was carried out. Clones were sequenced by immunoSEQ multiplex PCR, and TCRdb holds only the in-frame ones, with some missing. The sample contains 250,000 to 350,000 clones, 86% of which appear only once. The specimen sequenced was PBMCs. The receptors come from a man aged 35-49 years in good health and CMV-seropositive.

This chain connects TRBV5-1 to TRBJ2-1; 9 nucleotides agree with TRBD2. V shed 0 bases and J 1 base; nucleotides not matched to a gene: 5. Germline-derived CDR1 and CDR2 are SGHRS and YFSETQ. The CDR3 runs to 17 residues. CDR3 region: CASSLASGALSYNEQFF. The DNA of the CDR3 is TGCGCCAGCAGCTTGGCTAGCGGGGCGCTATCCTACAATGAGCAGTTCTTC.

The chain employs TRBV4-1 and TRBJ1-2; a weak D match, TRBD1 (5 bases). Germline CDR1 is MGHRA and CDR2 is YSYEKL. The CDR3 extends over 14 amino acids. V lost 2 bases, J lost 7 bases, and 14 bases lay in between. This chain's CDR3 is CASSQLPGDSGYTF. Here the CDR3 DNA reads TGCGCCAGCAGCCAACTACCGGGGGATAGTGGCTACACCTTC.

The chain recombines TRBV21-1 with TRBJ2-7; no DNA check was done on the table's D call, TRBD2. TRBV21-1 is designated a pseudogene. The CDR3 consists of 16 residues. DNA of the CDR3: TGTGCCAGCACCAGGCCCGGCGGGACTGATTACTACGAGCAGTACTTC. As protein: CASTRPGGTDYYEQYF.

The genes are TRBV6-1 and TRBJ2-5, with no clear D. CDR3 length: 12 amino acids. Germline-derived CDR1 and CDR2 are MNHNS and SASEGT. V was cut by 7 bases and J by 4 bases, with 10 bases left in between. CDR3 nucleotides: TGTGCCAGCACACCGGGTCCAGAGACCCAGTACTTC. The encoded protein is CASTPGPETQYF.

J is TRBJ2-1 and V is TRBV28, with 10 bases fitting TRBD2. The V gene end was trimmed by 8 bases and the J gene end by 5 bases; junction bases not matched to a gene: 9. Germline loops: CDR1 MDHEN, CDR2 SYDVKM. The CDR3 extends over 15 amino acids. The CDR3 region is CASATSGRPDNEQFF. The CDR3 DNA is TGTGCCAGCGCGACTAGCGGGCGCCCCGACAATGAGCAGTTCTTC.

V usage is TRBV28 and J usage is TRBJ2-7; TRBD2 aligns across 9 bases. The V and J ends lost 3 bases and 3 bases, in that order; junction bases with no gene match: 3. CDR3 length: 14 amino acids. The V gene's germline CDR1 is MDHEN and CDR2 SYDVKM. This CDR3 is CASSFLAGYYEQYF. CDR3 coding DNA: TGTGCCAGCAGTTTCCTAGCGGGGTACTACGAGCAGTACTTC.

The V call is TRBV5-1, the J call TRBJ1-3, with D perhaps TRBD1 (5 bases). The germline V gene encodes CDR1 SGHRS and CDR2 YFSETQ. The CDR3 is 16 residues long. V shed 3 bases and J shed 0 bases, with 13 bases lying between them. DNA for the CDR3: TGCGCCAGCAGCTGGGGGGGGATAAGCTCTGGAAACACCATATATTTT. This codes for CASSWGGISSGNTIYF.

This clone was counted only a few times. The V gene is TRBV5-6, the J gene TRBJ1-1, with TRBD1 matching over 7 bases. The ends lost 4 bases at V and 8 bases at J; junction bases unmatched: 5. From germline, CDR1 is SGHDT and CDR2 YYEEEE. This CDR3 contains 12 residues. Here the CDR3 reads CASSPGTAEAFF. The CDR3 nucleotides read TGTGCCAGCAGCCCCGGGACAGCCGAAGCTTTCTTT.

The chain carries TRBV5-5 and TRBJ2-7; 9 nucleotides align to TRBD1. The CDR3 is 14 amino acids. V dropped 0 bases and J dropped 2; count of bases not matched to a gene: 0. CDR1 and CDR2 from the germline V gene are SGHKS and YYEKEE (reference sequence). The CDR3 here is CASSLGQGAYEQYF. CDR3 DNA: TGTGCCAGCAGCTTGGGACAGGGGGCCTACGAGCAGTACTTC.

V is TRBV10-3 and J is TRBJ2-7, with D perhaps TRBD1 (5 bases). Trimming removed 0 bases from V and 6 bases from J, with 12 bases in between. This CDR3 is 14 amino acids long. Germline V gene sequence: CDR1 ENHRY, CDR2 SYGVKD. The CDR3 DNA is TGTGCCATCAGTGAGTCAAAAGGGGTCGCCGAGCAGTACTTC. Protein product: CAISESKGVAEQYF.

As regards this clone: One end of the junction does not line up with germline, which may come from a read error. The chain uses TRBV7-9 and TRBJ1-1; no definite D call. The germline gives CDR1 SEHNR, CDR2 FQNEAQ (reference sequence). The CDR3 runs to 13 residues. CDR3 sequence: CSSTMEQNTEAFF. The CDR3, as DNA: TGTTCCAGCACCATGGAGCAGAACACTGAAGCTTTCTTT.

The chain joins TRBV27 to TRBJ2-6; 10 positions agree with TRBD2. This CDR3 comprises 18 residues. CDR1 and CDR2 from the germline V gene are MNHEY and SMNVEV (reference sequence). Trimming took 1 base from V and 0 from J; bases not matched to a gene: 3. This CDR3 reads CASSLWTSGISGANVLTF. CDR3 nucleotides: TGTGCCAGCAGTTTATGGACTAGCGGCATCTCTGGGGCCAACGTCCTGACTTTC.

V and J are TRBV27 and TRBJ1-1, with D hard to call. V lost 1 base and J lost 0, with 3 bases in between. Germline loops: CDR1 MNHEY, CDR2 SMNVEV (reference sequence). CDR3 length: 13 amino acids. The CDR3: CASSLLMNTEAFF. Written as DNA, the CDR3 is TGTGCCAGCAGTTTATTAATGAACACTGAAGCTTTCTTT.

DNA for the CDR3: TGTGCCAGCAGCCAAGTCGCGGGGATCCGAACTGGAAACACCATATATTTT. Translating it yields CASSQVAGIRTGNTIYF. The chain joins TRBV14 to TRBJ1-3; D is undetermined. Germline V gives CDR1 SGHDN, CDR2 FVKESK. The CDR3 has 17 amino acids. V shed 1 base and J shed 2 bases, with 15 bases lying between them.

The CDR3 nucleotides read TGTGCCAGCAGCTCCACAGGGGTGGTGAATTCACCCCTCCACTTT. The encoded protein is CASSSTGVVNSPLHF. The chain recombines TRBV28 with TRBJ1-6, with 7 bases matching TRBD1. Looked up from germline, CDR1 is MDHEN and CDR2 is SYDVKM. V lost 6 bases, J lost 7 bases, and 9 bases stayed unmatched. CDR3 length: 15 amino acids.

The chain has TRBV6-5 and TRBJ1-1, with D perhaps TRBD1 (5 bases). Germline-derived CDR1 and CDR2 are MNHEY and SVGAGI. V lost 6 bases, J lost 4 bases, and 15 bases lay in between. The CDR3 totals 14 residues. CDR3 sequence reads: CASSPAGSGTEAFF. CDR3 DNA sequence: TGTGCCAGCAGCCCCGCAGGGTCTGGCACTGAAGCTTTCTTT.

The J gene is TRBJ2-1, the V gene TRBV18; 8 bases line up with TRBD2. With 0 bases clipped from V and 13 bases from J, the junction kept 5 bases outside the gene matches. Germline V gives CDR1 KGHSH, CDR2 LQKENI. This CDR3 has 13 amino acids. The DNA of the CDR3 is TGTGCCAGCTCACCACCTACCGGGACTAGTCAGTTCTTC. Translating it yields CASSPPTGTSQFF.

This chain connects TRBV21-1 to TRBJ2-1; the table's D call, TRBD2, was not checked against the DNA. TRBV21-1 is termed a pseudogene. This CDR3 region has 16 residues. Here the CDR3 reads CASSPGGLAGGAEQFF. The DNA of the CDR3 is TGTGCCAGCTCGCCGGGGGGACTAGCGGGAGGGGCTGAGCAGTTCTTC.

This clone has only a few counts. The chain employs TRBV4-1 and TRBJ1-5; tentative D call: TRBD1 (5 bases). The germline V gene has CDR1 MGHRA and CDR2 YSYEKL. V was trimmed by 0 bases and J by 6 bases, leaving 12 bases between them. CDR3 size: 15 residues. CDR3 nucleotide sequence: TGCGCCAGCAGCCAAGATCCGGCGGGGGGTCAGCCCCAGCATTTT. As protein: CASSQDPAGGQPQHF.

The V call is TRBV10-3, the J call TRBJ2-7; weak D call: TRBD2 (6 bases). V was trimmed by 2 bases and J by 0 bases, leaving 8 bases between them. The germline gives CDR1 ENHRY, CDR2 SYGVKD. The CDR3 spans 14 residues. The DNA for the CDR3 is TGTGCCATCAGTGAGGGGGGGAGCTCCTACGAGCAGTACTTC. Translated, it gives CAISEGGSSYEQYF.